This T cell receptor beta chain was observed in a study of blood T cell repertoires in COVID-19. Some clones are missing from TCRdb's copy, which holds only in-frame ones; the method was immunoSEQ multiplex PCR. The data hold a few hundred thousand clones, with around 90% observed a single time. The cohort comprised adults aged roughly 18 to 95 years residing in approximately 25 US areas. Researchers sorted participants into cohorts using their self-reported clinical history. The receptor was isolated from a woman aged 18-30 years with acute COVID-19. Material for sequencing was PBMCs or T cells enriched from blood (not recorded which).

This CDR3 is CASSPGGSGEKLFF. The CDR3 DNA reads TGTGCCAGCAGTCCCGGGGGTTCAGGGGAAAAACTGTTTTTT. The gene calls are TRBV28 and TRBJ1-4; TRBD1 is a possible D gene (5 bases). Germline loops: CDR1 MDHEN, CDR2 SYDVKM. Trimming stripped 5 bases from V and 8 bases from J, with 15 bases between. CDR3 length: 14 residues.